The 27 T cell receptor beta chains listed next were all sequenced from one sample in a study of glioma-infiltrating T cells after dendritic cell vaccination. Time point in this sample: after dendritic cell vaccination, including at tumor progression/relapse. The assay was immunoSEQ multiplex PCR, and TCRdb's table has in-frame clones only and misses some. The sample carries about 25,000 clones, 89% recorded once. The sample in question was blood, obtained after dendritic cell vaccination. These receptors were taken from a human donor with glioblastoma.

The chain carries TRBV29-1 and TRBJ1-5, with 7 bases lining up with TRBD1. Looked up from germline, CDR1 is SQVTM and CDR2 is ANQGSEA. The CDR3 spans 13 residues. J lost 6 bases, V lost 4 bases, and 6 bases had no gene match. The CDR3 protein is CSVAQGRGQPQHF. The CDR3 DNA reads as TGCAGCGTTGCACAGGGGAGAGGTCAGCCCCAGCATTTT. The complete variable domain, with remaining parts taken from reference TRBV29-1 and TRBJ1-5, reads SAVISQKPSRDICQRGTSLTIQCQVDSQVTMMFWYRQQPGQSLTLIATANQGSEATYESGFVIDKFPISRPNLTFSTLTVSNMSPEDSSIYLCSVAQGRGQPQHFGDGTRLSIL.

This clone was detected only a few times. This rearrangement joins TRBV19 to TRBJ2-1; D gene ambiguous. The CDR3 sequence is 14 residues long. Germline V CDR1 and CDR2: LNHDA, SQIVND (reference sequence). Trimming cost V 6 bases and J 4 bases, with 13 bases left between them. The CDR3 reads CASRLMSGYNEQFF. CDR3 coding DNA: TGTGCCAGTAGGTTGATGTCGGGTTACAATGAGCAGTTCTTC. Full variable domain (missing parts from reference TRBV19 and TRBJ2-1): DGGITQSPKYLFRKEGQNVTLSCEQNLNHDAMYWYRQDPGQGLRLIYYSQIVNDFQKGDIAEGYSVSREKKESFPLTVTSAQKNPTAFYLCASRLMSGYNEQFFGPGTRLTVL.

The V and J genes are TRBV5-1 and TRBJ2-7, with TRBD2 matching over 7 bases. Germline loops: CDR1 SGHRS, CDR2 YFSETQ. The J segment lost 0 bases and the V segment lost 0 bases, leaving 9 bases of the junction unmatched. The CDR3 is 17 amino acids. This CDR3 reads CASSLVPSGDGSYEQYF. CDR3 nucleotide sequence: TGCGCCAGCAGCTTGGTCCCGAGCGGGGACGGCTCCTACGAGCAGTACTTC.

The chain links TRBV19 to TRBJ2-7; maybe TRBD1 (5 bases). Germline-derived CDR1 and CDR2 are LNHDA and SQIVND (reference sequence). This CDR3 region has 11 residues. The ends were cut back, 7 bases at V and 5 bases at J, with 9 bases in the middle. CDR3 coding DNA: TGTGCCAGTATCCAGGGCAACGAGCAGTACTTC. This sequence encodes CASIQGNEQYF.

The CDR3 nucleotides read TGCGCCAGCAGCCCGGGGGCAGGGGGCCGTGAAAAACTGTTTTTT. Translated: CASSPGAGGREKLFF. The chain is built from TRBV5-1 and TRBJ1-4; 8 bases align to TRBD1. V lost 4 bases, J lost 7 bases, and 9 bases stayed unmatched. There are 15 residues in the CDR3. The germline gives CDR1 SGHRS, CDR2 YFSETQ. The full variable domain, completed using reference TRBV5-1 and TRBJ1-4, is KAGVTQTPRYLIKTRGQQVTLSCSPISGHRSVSWYQQTPGQGLQFLFEYFSETQRNKGNFPGRFSGRQFSNSRSEMNVSTLELGDSALYLCASSPGAGGREKLFFGSGTQLSVL.

This chain uses TRBV6-5 with TRBJ2-1; 7 nucleotides align to TRBD2. CDR1 MNHEY and CDR2 SVGAGI come from the germline V gene. V trimming: 5 bases; J trimming: 7 bases; junction bases outside the gene matches: 2. The CDR3 runs to 12 residues. The CDR3 DNA reads as TGTGCCAGCAGTCGGGGGGAGAATGAGCAGTTCTTC. This translates into CASSRGENEQFF.

This clone was detected only once. V gene TRBV7-8 combines with J gene TRBJ2-1, with D perhaps TRBD1 (6 bases). The CDR3 has 16 residues. Germline V CDR1 and CDR2: SGHVS, FQNEAQ. V lost 5 bases and J 6 bases, leaving 20 bases between the germline ends. CDR3 sequence reads: CASSAQQGALGNEQFF. The CDR3 nucleotides are TGTGCCAGCAGCGCCCAACAGGGTGCCTTGGGCAATGAGCAGTTCTTC.

This clone has only a few counts. This rearrangement joins TRBV29-1 to TRBJ2-5; a possible D gene is TRBD2 (6 bases). V lost 7 bases to trimming and J lost 1 base, with 13 bases between them. The CDR3 totals 13 residues. Germline lookup yields CDR1 SQVTM and CDR2 ANQGSEA. The CDR3 is CSAGRDFQETQYF. The CDR3, as DNA: TGCAGCGCTGGACGGGACTTCCAAGAGACCCAGTACTTC.

The chain joins TRBV6-4 to TRBJ2-2, with 9 bases that match TRBD1. There are 16 residues in the CDR3. Trimming removed 2 bases from V and 7 bases from J; junction bases left unmatched: 8. CDR1 is MRHNA, CDR2 SNTAGT, per germline. This CDR3 is CASSDLKQGASGELFF. The CDR3 coding sequence is TGTGCCAGCAGTGACCTAAAACAGGGGGCAAGCGGGGAGCTGTTTTTT.

The gene calls are TRBV6-1 and TRBJ1-3; 7 bases agree with TRBD1. Unmatched junction bases numbered 15, after V lost 3 bases and J lost 7 bases. The V gene's germline CDR1 is MNHNS and CDR2 SASEGT. This CDR3 is built from 17 residues. CDR3 region: CASSDPFSGQVQNTIYF. CDR3 sequence (DNA): TGTGCCAGCAGTGACCCTTTTTCCGGACAGGTCCAGAACACCATATATTTT.

V and J are TRBV7-9 and TRBJ2-2; perhaps TRBD2 as D (7 bases). V lost 5 bases, J lost 3 bases, and 13 bases lay in between. Germline V gene lookup returns CDR1 SEHNR and CDR2 FQNEAQ (reference sequence). The CDR3 is 15 amino acids. CDR3: CASSPLRGHTGELFF. The CDR3 nucleotides read TGTGCCAGCAGCCCTTTGCGGGGGCACACCGGGGAGCTGTTTTTT.

CDR3 in DNA: TGTGCCAGCAGAAGGGAGGCCTACAATGAGCAGTTCTTC. The encoded protein is CASRREAYNEQFF. The chain combines TRBV7-9 with TRBJ2-1; TRBD2 might be the D (6 bases). CDR3 length equals 13 residues. CDR1 is SEHNR, CDR2 FQNEAQ, per germline (reference sequence). V lost 6 bases and J 2 bases, leaving 8 bases between the germline ends.

This clone was seen only once. The chain employs TRBV29-1 and TRBJ2-2; D may be TRBD1 (7 bases). Germline V gene data show CDR1 as SQVTM and CDR2 as ANQGSEA. Trimming removed 1 base at V and 7 bases at J, with 16 bases between. CDR3 length equals 15 residues. The CDR3 loop reads CSVEGVRGAFGELFF. In nucleotides, the CDR3 is TGCAGCGTTGAAGGGGTCAGGGGGGCCTTCGGGGAGCTGTTTTTT.

The chain uses TRBV11-2 and TRBJ1-3, with a possible D match to TRBD1 (6 bases). The CDR3 extends over 16 amino acids. Germline CDR1 SGHAT, CDR2 FQNNGV. Between the trimmed V and J ends, which lost 2 bases and 0 bases, there was a span of 11 bases. The CDR3 spells CASSLHRESSGNTIYF. CDR3 sequence (DNA): TGTGCCAGCAGCTTACACAGGGAAAGCTCTGGAAACACCATATATTTT.

V and J are TRBV6-5 and TRBJ1-4; TRBD1 matches at 9 bases. Germline V CDR1 and CDR2: MNHEY, SVGAGI. The trim removed 4 bases at V and 3 bases at J, leaving 3 bases unmatched. The CDR3 is made up of 15 amino acids. CDR3: CASSWDRAPNEKLFF. Here the CDR3 DNA reads TGTGCCAGCAGTTGGGACAGGGCGCCTAATGAAAAACTGTTTTTT.

The CDR3 is CASRVSGLAGGTDTQYF. CDR3 in DNA: TGCGCCAGCAGGGTTTCGGGACTAGCGGGGGGGACAGATACGCAGTATTTT. The chain carries TRBV10-2 and TRBJ2-3; 16 nucleotides align to TRBD2. V was clipped by 6 bases and J by 3 bases; unmatched bases: 6. Per germline, CDR1 WSHSY and CDR2 SAAADI. This CDR3 contains 17 residues.

The chain combines TRBV30 with TRBJ2-3, with TRBD2 matching over 11 bases. Unmatched junction bases numbered 5, after V lost 3 bases and J lost 6 bases. The CDR3 runs 14 residues. The germline V gene has CDR1 GTSNPN and CDR2 SVGIG (reference sequence). The CDR3 DNA reads TGTGCCTGGAGGCTAGCGGGGGGTTTGGATACGCAGTATTTT. It translates to CAWRLAGGLDTQYF.

This clone was observed a few times. The chain has TRBV18 and TRBJ2-5; TRBD1 agrees at 7 bases. Germline CDR1 reads KGHSH; CDR2 reads LQKENI. With V trimmed by 6 bases and J by 0 bases, 7 bases remained unmatched. This CDR3 has 15 amino acids. This CDR3 is CASSPLQGNQETQYF. In DNA, the CDR3 is TGTGCCAGCTCCCCGCTACAGGGGAACCAAGAGACCCAGTACTTC.

The table lists this clone with a few counts. In nucleotides, the CDR3 is TGCGCCAGCAGCTTGGGACTAGTGGGCCAGGACGAGCAGTACTTC. As protein: CASSLGLVGQDEQYF. J is TRBJ2-7 and V is TRBV5-1, with TRBD2 as a possible D gene (6 bases). The germline V and J ends were trimmed by 0 bases and 5 bases, with 15 bases remaining between them. The CDR3 loop spans 15 amino acids. Germline CDR1 is SGHRS and CDR2 is YFSETQ.

To note about this clone: Other nucleotide sequences from this sample produce the same CDR3. The rearrangement uses TRBV19 and TRBJ1-6; 8 nucleotides agree with TRBD1. The CDR3 has 14 residues. The V gene's germline CDR1 is LNHDA and CDR2 SQIVND (reference sequence). The J segment lost 13 bases and the V segment lost 1 base, leaving 6 bases of the junction unmatched. CDR3 loop: CASSIGDRGSPLHF. The CDR3 DNA follows: TGTGCCAGTAGTATAGGCGACAGGGGATCCCCCCTCCACTTT.

The gene calls are TRBV5-1 and TRBJ1-2; TRBD1 matches at 9 bases. The CDR3 is made up of 13 amino acids. The germline V gene encodes CDR1 SGHRS and CDR2 YFSETQ. J was trimmed by 5 bases and V by 4 bases; bases with no gene match: 3. For the CDR3, the DNA is TGCGCCAGCAGCAACGGACAGGGGTATGGCTACACCTTC. Translated: CASSNGQGYGYTF.

The chain has TRBV5-1 and TRBJ1-6, with 7 bases fitting TRBD1. CDR1 is SGHRS, CDR2 YFSETQ, per germline. There are 15 residues in the CDR3. V gave up 4 bases and J gave up 9 bases; unmatched junction bases: 10. This CDR3 is CASSQTGVSSSPLHF. As DNA, the CDR3 is TGCGCCAGCAGCCAAACAGGGGTCAGTTCTTCACCCCTCCACTTT.

The chain combines TRBV29-1 with TRBJ2-7; 7 nucleotides line up with TRBD1. Losses at the gene ends were 5 bases for V and 0 bases for J; bases not matched to a gene: 4. There are 13 residues in the CDR3. Germline lookup yields CDR1 SQVTM and CDR2 ANQGSEA. The CDR3 is CSVTGTDSYEQYF. The CDR3 region has the DNA TGCAGCGTTACCGGGACAGACTCCTACGAGCAGTACTTC.

This rearrangement joins TRBV5-1 to TRBJ2-7, with a possible D match to TRBD1 (6 bases). Per germline, CDR1 SGHRS and CDR2 YFSETQ. The length of the CDR3 is 12 residues. V lost 3 bases and J lost 6, with 10 bases in between. CDR3 nucleotides: TGCGCCAGCAGCTCTACGGACAGCGAGCAGTACTTC. Its protein product is CASSSTDSEQYF.

The V gene is TRBV6-5, the J gene TRBJ1-2; D is unresolved. In germline, CDR1 is MNHEY, CDR2 SVGAGI. Trimming removed 0 bases from V and 6 bases from J, with 8 bases in between. The CDR3 is made up of 13 amino acids. DNA for the CDR3: TGTGCCAGCAGTTACTCGCGGCTTCATGGCTACACCTTC. This codes for CASSYSRLHGYTF.

CDR3 DNA sequence: TGTGCCAGTAGTATGCGGGGGGCCCCCTACGAGCAGTACTTC. Amino acid sequence: CASSMRGAPYEQYF. This chain joins TRBV19 and TRBJ2-7; 8 nucleotides agree with TRBD2. CDR1 and CDR2 (germline): LNHDA, SQIVND (reference sequence). The CDR3 loop spans 14 amino acids. V shed 3 bases, J shed 2 bases, and the junction held 3 bases outside the gene matches.

The genes are TRBV2 and TRBJ2-3, with D possibly being TRBD2 (6 bases). CDR3 size: 15 residues. Germline V gene lookup returns CDR1 SNHLY and CDR2 FYNNEI. V was shortened by 10 bases and J by 2 bases, with 19 bases between the two germline ends. This CDR3 reads CATSWRGIPTDTQYF. Written as DNA, the CDR3 is TGTGCCACCTCATGGCGGGGTATCCCCACAGATACGCAGTATTTT.